The table lists the clone carrying this T cell receptor beta chain with a count of one. Its antigen is not identified. The data are from a study of CD4 T cells in relation to SARS-CoV-2 and coronaviruses. Study summary: Negative control cultures got HIV-1 Nef peptides or no peptide. Study outcomes and limitations: Monoreactive clones expanded significantly more to SARS-CoV-2 than crossreactive clones did.

The CDR3 has 13 amino acids. V was cut by 6 bases and J by 0 bases, with 9 bases left in between. Germline V gene sequence: CDR1 SGHAT, CDR2 FQNNGV. Before the COVID-19 pandemic, during about 2010-2018, CD4+ T cells were taken from unexposed donors. CD4+ T cells were isolated from the cells after 10 days of culture. Unexposed-donor CD4+ T cells were probed with SARS-CoV-2 S/N and four cold-coronavirus spikes, cells permitting. Half the medium was replaced with IL-2 medium on days 3 and 7. Produced via immunoSEQ multiplex PCR; TCRdb's table is partial and in-frame only. The table shows 25,000 or so clones, with 78% occurring only once.

This TCR came from a human donor in good health. What was sequenced was CD4+ T cells from PBMCs, cultured in vitro. The chain links TRBV11-2 to TRBJ2-7; possibly TRBD2 for D (6 bases). The CDR3 nucleotides read TGTGCCAGCAGGGCGGGGAGCTCCTACGAGCAGTACTTC. Its translation: CASRAGSSYEQYF.